This entry features one T cell receptor (beta chain) sequence. How the authors handled the data: Counts of nucleated cells, estimated from reference gene primer amplification, were obtained. The assay was immunoSEQ multiplex PCR, and TCRdb's table has in-frame clones only and misses some. V and J calls and clone size are as listed in that table; D and trimming were resolved from the DNA. Of 30,000 or so clones in the sample, roughly 86% are singletons; the top ten hold around 41%. This entry belongs to a study of blood T cell repertoires in COVID-19. Study summary: Collection of acute and convalescent COVID-19 samples took place in the United States, Italy and Spain. In each case, the material was cDNA or gDNA derived from T cells, B-cell-depleted T cells, or PBMCs.

The CDR3 loop spans 12 amino acids. Trimming stripped 5 bases from V and 6 bases from J, with 10 bases between. The germline V gene encodes CDR1 SGHVS and CDR2 FQNEAQ. The chain employs TRBV7-8 and TRBJ1-2; TRBD1 is a possible D gene (6 bases). This receptor was obtained from an elderly man with active or convalescent COVID-19. The sample taken for sequencing was peripheral blood. The CDR3 sequence: CASSPQGDGYTF. CDR3 bases: TGTGCCAGCAGCCCACAGGGTGATGGCTACACCTTC.